This TCR beta chain was captured by sequencing in a study of cytotoxic CD8 clonotypes in ibrutinib-treated CLL. Germline CDR1 is LGHNA and CDR2 is YNFKEQ. Trimming removed 1 base from V and 5 bases from J, with 15 bases in between. CDR3 length: 15 amino acids. Clones were read by immunoSEQ multiplex PCR, and TCRdb kept only the in-frame ones, dropping some. The data hold about 22,000 clones, with about three quarters observed a single time. The chain recombines TRBV4-2 with TRBJ2-7; TRBD2 is a possible D gene (5 bases). The receptor was isolated from a human donor with chronic lymphocytic leukemia. The material was PBMCs, obtained before ibrutinib treatment. The chain's CDR3 is CASSQVGAGNHEQYF. The CDR3 DNA reads TGTGCCAGCAGCCAAGTCGGCGCCGGGAACCACGAGCAGTACTTC.